The entry below gives a single T cell receptor beta chain sequence along with its context. Its cognate antigen is unknown. This sample stems from a study of T cell responses to AZD1222 COVID-19 vaccine. Overall study findings and caveats: Spike was spanned by vaccine-associated CD4 TCRs, which were dominant at 160-218 and 743-854. Unmutated regions of variants are reportedly targeted by nearly half of spike-specific TCRs. After the peak T cell response, and only then, were repertoires sampled.

The V segment lost 4 bases and the J segment 4 bases; nucleotides outside the gene matches: 10. There are 18 residues in the CDR3. The germline V gene encodes CDR1 KGHDR and CDR2 SFDVKD. Profiling relied on immunoSEQ multiplex PCR, and the TCRdb table lists in-frame clones only, not all of them. The table shows fewer than 150,000 clones, with roughly 90% occurring only once. Source: peripheral blood, taken on day 0 of AZD1222 vaccination. J is TRBJ2-5 and V is TRBV24-1; the match to TRBD2 covers 14 bases. The TCR comes from an adult in good health. The CDR3 region has the DNA TGTGCCACCAGTGACCCGGGACTAGCGGGGGCGCGGGGAGAGACCCAGTACTTC. Amino acids: CATSDPGLAGARGETQYF.